This T cell receptor (beta chain) was documented in a study of T cell clonality in common variable immunodeficiency. Sequencing was performed with immunoSEQ multiplex PCR; in TCRdb, only in-frame clones are kept and a portion is missing. Sampling found about 19,000 clones, none seen once. In regard to this clone: What it binds is unknown. The sequence runs out 3 residues before the end of the CDR3; the remainder is reconstructed from the germline J gene.

CVID subjects were neither ill nor on immunomodulatory or immunosuppressive medication at sampling. Study-wide results and caveats: Fewer deletions and N-nucleotide insertions were reportedly seen in common variable immunodeficiency TCR beta sequences. TCRbeta clonality was increased in CVID versus healthy controls.

Per the germline V gene, CDR1 is SGHKS and CDR2 is YYEKEE (reference sequence). V shed 1 base and J shed 0 bases, with 5 bases lying between them. CDR3 length: 13 amino acids. The sequenced sample consisted of peripheral blood mononuclear cells. This chain joins TRBV5-5 and TRBJ2-7; D is unresolved. This TCR was recovered from a human donor with common variable immunodeficiency. This CDR3 reads CASSLSHSYEQYF. The sequenced part of the CDR3 DNA is TGTGCCAGCAGCTTGTCACACTCCTACGAG.